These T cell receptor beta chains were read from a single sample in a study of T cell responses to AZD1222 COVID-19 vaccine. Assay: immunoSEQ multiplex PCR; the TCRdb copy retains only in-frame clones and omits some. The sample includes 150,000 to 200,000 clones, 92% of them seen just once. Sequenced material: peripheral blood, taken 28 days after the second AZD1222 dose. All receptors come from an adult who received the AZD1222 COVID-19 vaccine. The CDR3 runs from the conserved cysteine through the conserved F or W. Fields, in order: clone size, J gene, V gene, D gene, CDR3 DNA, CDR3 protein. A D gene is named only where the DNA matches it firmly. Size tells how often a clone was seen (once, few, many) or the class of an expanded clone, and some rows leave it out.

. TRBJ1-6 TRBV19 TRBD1 TGTGCCAGTACCACAGGGGAGCTGGGTTCACCCCTCCACTTT CASTTGELGSPLHF
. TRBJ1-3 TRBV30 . TGTGCCTGGAGTGGTCCGACAGGCTTGGCTGGAAACACCATATATTTT CAWSGPTGLAGNTIYF
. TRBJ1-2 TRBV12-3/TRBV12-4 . TGTGCCAGCAGTCCTGGACTATATGGCTACACCTTC CASSPGLYGYTF
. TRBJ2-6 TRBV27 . TGTGCCAGCAGTCTTACCGCGGCGTTCGGGGGGGCCAACGTCCTGACTTTC CASSLTAAFGGANVLTF
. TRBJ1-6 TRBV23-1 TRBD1 TGCGCCAGCAGTCATCACCCATCCGGACAGGGGCCAAGCTCCTATAATTCACCCCTCCACTTT CASSHHPSGQGPSSYNSPLHF
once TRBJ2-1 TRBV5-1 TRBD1 TGCGCCAGCAGCGGGACCCCTCAGGGACAGGGGAGGAATGAGCAGTTCTTC CASSGTPQGQGRNEQFF
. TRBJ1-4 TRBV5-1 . TGCGCCAGCAGCTTGGAGGGGGTTGCAACTAATGAAAAACTGTTTTTT CASSLEGVATNEKLFF
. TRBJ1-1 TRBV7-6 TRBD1 TGTGCCAGCAGCCTCGGACAGGGCCTCACTGAAGCTTTCTTT CASSLGQGLTEAFF
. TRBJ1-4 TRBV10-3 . TGTGCCATCTCGTATGGGGCAGAGGAAAAACTGTTTTTT CAISYGAEEKLFF
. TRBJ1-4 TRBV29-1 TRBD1 TGCAGCGTACGCGGACAGGGTGATGAAAAACTGTTTTTT CSVRGQGDEKLFF
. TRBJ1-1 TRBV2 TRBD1 TGTGCCAGCAGTGGCGGGACAGGGAGAACTGAAGCTTTCTTT CASSGGTGRTEAFF
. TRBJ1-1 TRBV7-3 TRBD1 TGTGCCAGCAGCCCAACAGGGGGCGGTGAAGCTTTCTTT CASSPTGGGEAFF
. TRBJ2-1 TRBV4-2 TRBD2 TGTGCCAGCAGCCAAGATATCGGGGGGGGGAATGAGCAGTTCTTC CASSQDIGGGNEQFF
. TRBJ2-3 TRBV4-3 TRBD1 TGCGCCAGCAGCACCCGGACAGGGGGAGGAACAGATACGCAGTATTTT CASSTRTGGGTDTQYF
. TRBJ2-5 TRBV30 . TGTGCCTGGACCCCTGGGGGTCAAGAGACCCAGTACTTC CAWTPGGQETQYF
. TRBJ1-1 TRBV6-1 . TGTGCCAGCAGTGAACATCAGGGGTCTGAAGCTTTCTTT CASSEHQGSEAFF
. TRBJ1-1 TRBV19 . TGTGCCAGTAGTATGGGGGGAGTAACTGAAGCTTTCTTT CASSMGGVTEAFF
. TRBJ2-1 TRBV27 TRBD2 TGTGCCAGCAGTGGCGGGACTAGCGGGAGAAACGAGCAGTTCTTC CASSGGTSGRNEQFF
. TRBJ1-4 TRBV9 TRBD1 TGTGCCAGCAGCGGGGTCTCACAGGGGTCGTACGAAAAACTGTTTTTT CASSGVSQGSYEKLFF
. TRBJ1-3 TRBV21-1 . TGTGCCAGCAGCAAATTCCACCATGGGGGGACGGCGTGCGGAAACACCATATATTTT CASSKFHHGGTACGNTIYF
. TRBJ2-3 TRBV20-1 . TGCAGTGCTAGTAGGGCAGATACGCAGTATTTT CSASRADTQYF
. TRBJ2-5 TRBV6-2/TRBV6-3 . TGTGCCAGCAGTTACGGGGGGACCCAGTACTTC CASSYGGTQYF
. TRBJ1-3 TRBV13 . TGTGCCAGCAGCTTGCGGCCGGGTCCCATATATTTT CASSLRPGPIYF
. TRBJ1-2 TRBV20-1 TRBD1 TGCAGTGCTAGCAGGGGGGTCTTCTGGCATTTC CSASRGVFWHF
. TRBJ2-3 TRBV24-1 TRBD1 TGTGCCACCAGTGACCCGGGACAGGGGGCAGATACGCAGTATTTT CATSDPGQGADTQYF
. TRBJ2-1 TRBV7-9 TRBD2 TGTGCCAGCAGCTTAGGAGTTGCGAGCGGGAGGGGCAATGAGCAGTTCTTC CASSLGVASGRGNEQFF
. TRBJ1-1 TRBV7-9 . TGTGCCAGCAGCCTCCGGGAGCCAGGAATCACTGAAGCTTTCTTT CASSLREPGITEAFF
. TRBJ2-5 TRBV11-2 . TGTGCCAGCAGCGCCCCTGCGGGGGCCCGAGCGGGGACCCAGTACTTC CASSAPAGARAGTQYF
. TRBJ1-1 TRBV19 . TGTGCCAGTAGTATTACCTTCCAAACAGGGTCGAGAACTGAAGCTTTCTTT CASSITFQTGSRTEAFF
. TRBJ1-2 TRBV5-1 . TGCGCCAGCAGCTTGGATTTACAGCCAACCCGAAGTGTGGCAGATAACTATGGCTACACCTTC CASSLDLQPTRSVADNYGYTF
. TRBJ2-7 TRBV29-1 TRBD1 TGCAGCGTTGAGGGGGACAGTGACTACGAGCAGTACTTC CSVEGDSDYEQYF
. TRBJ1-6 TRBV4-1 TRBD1 TGCGCCAGCAGCCAAGCGGGACAGGGGATAGCACCCCTCCACTTT CASSQAGQGIAPLHF
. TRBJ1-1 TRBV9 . TGTGCCAGCAGCCAAGGGGTCCTTAACACTGAAGCTTTCTTT CASSQGVLNTEAFF
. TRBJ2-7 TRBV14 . TGTGCCAGCAGCCACAATCACGGGACCACCAAAACCTACGAGCAGTACTTC CASSHNHGTTKTYEQYF
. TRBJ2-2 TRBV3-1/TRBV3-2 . TGTGCCAGCAGCCTCGGGACTCCCACCGGGGAGCTGTTTTTT CASSLGTPTGELFF
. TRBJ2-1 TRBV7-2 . TGTGCCAGCAGCTTAGGAACTCCCTACAATGAGCAGTTCTTC CASSLGTPYNEQFF